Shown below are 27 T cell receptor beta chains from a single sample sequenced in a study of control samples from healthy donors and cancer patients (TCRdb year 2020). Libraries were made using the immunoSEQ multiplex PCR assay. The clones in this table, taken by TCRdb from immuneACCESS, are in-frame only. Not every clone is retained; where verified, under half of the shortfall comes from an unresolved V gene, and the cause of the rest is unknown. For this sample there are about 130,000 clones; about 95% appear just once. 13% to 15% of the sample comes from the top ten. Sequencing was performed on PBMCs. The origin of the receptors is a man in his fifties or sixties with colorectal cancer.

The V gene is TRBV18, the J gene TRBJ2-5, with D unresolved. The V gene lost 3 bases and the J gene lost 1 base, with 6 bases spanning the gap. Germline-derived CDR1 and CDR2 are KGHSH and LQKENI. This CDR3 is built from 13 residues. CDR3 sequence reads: CASSPNSQETQYF. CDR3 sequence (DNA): TGTGCCAGCTCACCCAACAGCCAAGAGACCCAGTACTTC.

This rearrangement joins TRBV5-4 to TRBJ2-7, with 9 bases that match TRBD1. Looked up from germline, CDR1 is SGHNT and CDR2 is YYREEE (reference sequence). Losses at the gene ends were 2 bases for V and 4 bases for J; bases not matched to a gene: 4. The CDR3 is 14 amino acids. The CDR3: CASSLDRGKYEQYF. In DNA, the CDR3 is TGTGCCAGCAGCTTAGACAGGGGGAAATACGAGCAGTACTTC.

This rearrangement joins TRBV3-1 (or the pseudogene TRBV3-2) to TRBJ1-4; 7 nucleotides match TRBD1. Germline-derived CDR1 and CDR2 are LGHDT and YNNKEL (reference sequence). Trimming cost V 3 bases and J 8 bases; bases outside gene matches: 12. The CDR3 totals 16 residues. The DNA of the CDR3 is TGTGCCAGCAGCCAGGTCGGAGGGGGCGCGTTGGAAAAACTGTTTTTT. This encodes CASSQVGGGALEKLFF.

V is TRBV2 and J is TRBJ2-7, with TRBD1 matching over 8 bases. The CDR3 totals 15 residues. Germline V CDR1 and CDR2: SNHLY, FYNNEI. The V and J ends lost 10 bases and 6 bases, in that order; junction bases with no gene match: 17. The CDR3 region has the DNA TGTGCCACCGTGGACAGGGTAGGGTTCAGTCGCGAGCAGTACTTC. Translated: CATVDRVGFSREQYF.

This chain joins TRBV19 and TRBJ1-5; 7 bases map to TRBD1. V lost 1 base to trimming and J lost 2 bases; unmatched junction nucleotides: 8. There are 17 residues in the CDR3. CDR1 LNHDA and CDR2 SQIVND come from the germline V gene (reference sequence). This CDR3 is CASSIGSTGSGNQPQHF. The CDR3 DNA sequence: TGTGCCAGTAGTATAGGGTCGACAGGGTCGGGCAATCAGCCCCAGCATTTT.

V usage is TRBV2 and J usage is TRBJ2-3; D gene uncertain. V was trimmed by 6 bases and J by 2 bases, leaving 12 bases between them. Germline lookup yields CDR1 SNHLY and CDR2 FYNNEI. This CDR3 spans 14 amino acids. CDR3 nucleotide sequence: TGTGCCAGCAGCCCTGAGGCCCTCACAGATACGCAGTATTTT. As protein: CASSPEALTDTQYF.

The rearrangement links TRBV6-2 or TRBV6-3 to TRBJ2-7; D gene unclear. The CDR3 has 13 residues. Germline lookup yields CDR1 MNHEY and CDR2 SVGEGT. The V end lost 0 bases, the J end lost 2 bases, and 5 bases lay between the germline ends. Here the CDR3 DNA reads TGTGCCAGCAGTTACTCGTCCCCCTACGAGCAGTACTTC. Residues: CASSYSSPYEQYF.

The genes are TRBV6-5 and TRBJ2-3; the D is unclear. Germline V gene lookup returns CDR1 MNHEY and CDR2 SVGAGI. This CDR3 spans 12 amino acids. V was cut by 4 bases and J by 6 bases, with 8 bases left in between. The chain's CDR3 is CASSSATDTQYF. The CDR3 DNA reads TGTGCCAGCAGTTCGGCTACGGATACGCAGTATTTT.

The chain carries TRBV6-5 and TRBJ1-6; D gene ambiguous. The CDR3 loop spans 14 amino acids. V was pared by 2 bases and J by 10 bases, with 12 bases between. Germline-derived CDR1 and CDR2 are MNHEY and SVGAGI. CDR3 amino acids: CASSYEGRNSPLHF. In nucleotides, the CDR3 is TGTGCCAGCAGTTACGAGGGCAGAAACTCACCCCTCCACTTT.

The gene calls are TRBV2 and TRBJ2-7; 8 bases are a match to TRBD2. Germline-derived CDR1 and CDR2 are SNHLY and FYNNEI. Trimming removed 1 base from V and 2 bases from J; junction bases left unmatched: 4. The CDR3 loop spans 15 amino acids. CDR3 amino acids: CASSEGVLAAYEQYF. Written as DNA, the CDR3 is TGTGCCAGCAGTGAAGGTGTACTAGCGGCCTACGAGCAGTACTTC.

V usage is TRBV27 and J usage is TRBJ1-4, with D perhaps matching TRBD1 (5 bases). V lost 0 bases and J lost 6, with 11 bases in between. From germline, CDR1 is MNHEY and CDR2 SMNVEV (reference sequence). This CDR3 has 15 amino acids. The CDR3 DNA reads TGTGCCAGCAGTTTATCAGGGACCAGGGATGAAAAACTGTTTTTT. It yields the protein CASSLSGTRDEKLFF.

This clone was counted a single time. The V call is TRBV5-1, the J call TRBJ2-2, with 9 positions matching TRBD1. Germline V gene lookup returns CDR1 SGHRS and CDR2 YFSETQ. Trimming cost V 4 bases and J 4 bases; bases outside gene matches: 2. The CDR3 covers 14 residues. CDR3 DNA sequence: TGCGCCAGCAGCCCGGGACAGGGCACCGGGGAGCTGTTTTTT. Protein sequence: CASSPGQGTGELFF.

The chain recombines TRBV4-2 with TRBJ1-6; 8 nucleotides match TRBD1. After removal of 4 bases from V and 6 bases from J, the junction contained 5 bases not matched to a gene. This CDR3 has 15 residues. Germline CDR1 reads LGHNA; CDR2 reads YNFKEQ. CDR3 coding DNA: TGTGCCAGCAGCCCAGGGGGCCAGGGTAATTCACCCCTCCACTTT. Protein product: CASSPGGQGNSPLHF.

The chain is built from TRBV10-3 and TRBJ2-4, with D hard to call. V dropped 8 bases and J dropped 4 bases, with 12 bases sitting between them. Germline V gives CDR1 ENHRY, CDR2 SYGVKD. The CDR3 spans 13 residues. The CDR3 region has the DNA TGTGCCATCCGGACCGACCAAAAAAACATTCAGTACTTC. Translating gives CAIRTDQKNIQYF.

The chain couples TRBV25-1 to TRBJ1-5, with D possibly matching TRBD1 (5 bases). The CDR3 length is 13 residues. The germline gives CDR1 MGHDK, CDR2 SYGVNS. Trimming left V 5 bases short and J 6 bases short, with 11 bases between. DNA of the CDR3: TGTGCCAGCAGTCAGGGATACCTTCAGCCCCAGCATTTT. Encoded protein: CASSQGYLQPQHF.

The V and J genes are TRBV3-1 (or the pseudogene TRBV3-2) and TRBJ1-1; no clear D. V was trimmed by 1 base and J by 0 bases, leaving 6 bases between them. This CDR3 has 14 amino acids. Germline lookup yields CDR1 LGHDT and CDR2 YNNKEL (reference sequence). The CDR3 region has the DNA TGTGCCAGCAGCCAAGGGGGTTTGAACACTGAAGCTTTCTTT. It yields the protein CASSQGGLNTEAFF.

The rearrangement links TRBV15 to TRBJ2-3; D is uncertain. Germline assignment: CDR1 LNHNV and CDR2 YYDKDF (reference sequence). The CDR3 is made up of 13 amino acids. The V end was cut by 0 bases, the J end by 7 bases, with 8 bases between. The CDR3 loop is CATSRDKGNTQYF. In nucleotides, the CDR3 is TGTGCCACCAGCAGAGATAAAGGGAATACGCAGTATTTT.

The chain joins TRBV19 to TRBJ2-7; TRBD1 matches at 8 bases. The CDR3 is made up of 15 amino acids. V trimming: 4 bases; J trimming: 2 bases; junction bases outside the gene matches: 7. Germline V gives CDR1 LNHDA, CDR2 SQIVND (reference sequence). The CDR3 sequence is CASSRGQGNPYEQYF. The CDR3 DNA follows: TGTGCCAGTAGTAGAGGACAGGGCAACCCCTACGAGCAGTACTTC.

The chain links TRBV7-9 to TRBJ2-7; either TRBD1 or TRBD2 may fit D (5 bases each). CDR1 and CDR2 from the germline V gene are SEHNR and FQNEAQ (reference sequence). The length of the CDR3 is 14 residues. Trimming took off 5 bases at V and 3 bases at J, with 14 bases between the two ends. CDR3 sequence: CASSHPGTVYEQYF. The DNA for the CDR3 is TGTGCCAGCAGCCATCCGGGGACGGTCTACGAGCAGTACTTC.

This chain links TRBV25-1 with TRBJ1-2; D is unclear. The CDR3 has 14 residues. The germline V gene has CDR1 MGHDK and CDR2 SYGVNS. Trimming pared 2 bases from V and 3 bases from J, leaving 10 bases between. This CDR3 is CASSEPGSHYGYTF. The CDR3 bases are TGTGCCAGCAGTGAACCGGGGTCGCACTATGGCTACACCTTC.

The CDR3 reads CASSLGGGDQPQHF. The CDR3 DNA reads as TGCGCCAGCAGCTTGGGGGGGGGCGATCAGCCCCAGCATTTT. The chain carries TRBV5-1 and TRBJ1-5; D is perhaps TRBD1 (6 bases). The length of the CDR3 is 14 residues. The germline V gene has CDR1 SGHRS and CDR2 YFSETQ. V was pared by 0 bases and J by 5 bases, with 9 bases between.

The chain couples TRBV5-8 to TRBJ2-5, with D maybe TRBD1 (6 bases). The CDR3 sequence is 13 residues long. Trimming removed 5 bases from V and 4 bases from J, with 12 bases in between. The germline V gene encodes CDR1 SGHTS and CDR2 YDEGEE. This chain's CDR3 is CASRIRGGETQYF. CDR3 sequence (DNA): TGTGCCAGCAGGATTCGAGGGGGAGAGACCCAGTACTTC.

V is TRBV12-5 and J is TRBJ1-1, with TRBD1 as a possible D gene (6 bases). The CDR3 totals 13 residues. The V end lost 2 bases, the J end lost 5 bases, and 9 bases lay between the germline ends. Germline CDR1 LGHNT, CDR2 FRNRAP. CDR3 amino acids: CASGLTGRTEAFF. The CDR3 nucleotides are TGTGCTAGTGGTTTGACAGGGAGGACTGAAGCTTTCTTT.

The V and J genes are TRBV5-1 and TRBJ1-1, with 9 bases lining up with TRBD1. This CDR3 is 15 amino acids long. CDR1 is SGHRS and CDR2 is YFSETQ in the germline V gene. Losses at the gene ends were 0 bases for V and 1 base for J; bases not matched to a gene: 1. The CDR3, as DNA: TGCGCCAGCAGCTTGGCGGGACAGGGGAACACTGAAGCTTTCTTT. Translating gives CASSLAGQGNTEAFF.

CDR3 region: CASSIGDYGYTF. In nucleotides, the CDR3 is TGTGCCAGTAGTATAGGGGACTATGGCTACACCTTC. The chain has TRBV19 and TRBJ1-2; no firm D call. CDR1 and CDR2 (germline): LNHDA, SQIVND (reference sequence). V shed 1 base and J shed 3 bases, with 3 bases lying between them. The CDR3 is made up of 12 amino acids.

CDR3 bases: TGTGCCAGCAGTTTATCGAACCGTGGGAATGAGCAGTTCTTC. It specifies CASSLSNRGNEQFF. The genes are TRBV27 and TRBJ2-1; no reliable D call. The CDR3 is 14 amino acids. Between the trimmed V and J ends, which lost 0 bases and 7 bases, there was a span of 10 bases. CDR1 is MNHEY and CDR2 is SMNVEV in the germline V gene (reference sequence).

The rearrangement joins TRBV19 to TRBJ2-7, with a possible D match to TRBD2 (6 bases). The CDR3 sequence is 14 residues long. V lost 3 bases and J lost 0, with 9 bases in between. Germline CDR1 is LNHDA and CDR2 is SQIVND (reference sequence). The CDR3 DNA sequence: TGTGCCAGTAGTATGCGGGGCAGCTCCTACGAGCAGTACTTC. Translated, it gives CASSMRGSSYEQYF.